What follows is one TCR beta chain and its context. The antigen it binds to is not known. Nothing much larger sits one base from this clone, and base qualities are not available. The trial excluded patients who had a history of autoimmune disease or were on systemic immunosuppression. In every dose cohort, peripheral blood was drawn for TCR sequencing at baseline, cycle 4 day 1, and cycle 7 day 1. Samples came from an open-label, multicenter, first-in-human phase I dose-escalation trial of ivuxolimab. The trial enrolled adults with locally advanced or metastatic head and neck squamous cell, hepatocellular, melanoma or renal cell carcinoma. CD4+ and CD8+ T cells were sorted separately from peripheral blood before TCR sequencing. Genomic DNA was isolated from the sorted cells so that the TCRbeta CDR3 region could be sequenced. The immunoSEQ Assay was used for sequencing of TCRbeta CDR3 regions. The clones in this table, taken by TCRdb from immuneACCESS, are in-frame only. Not every clone is retained; where verified, under half of the shortfall comes from an unresolved V gene, and the cause of the rest is unknown. Present in this sample are about 84,000 clones, roughly nine tenths of which were seen just once. The ten most abundant clones make up about 0.2% of the sample.

The sample belongs to a study of OX40 agonist ivuxolimab in advanced cancers. Turning to the overall study: Ivuxolimab was a fully human IgG2 agonistic monoclonal antibody targeting the costimulatory receptor OX40 (CD134). Intravenous ivuxolimab was administered to patients every 2 weeks at six dose levels: 0.01, 0.1, 0.3, 1.5, 3 and 10 mg/kg. Of the roughly 51 dose-escalation patients, hepatocellular carcinoma was present in some 19, melanoma in around 15, renal cell carcinoma in 9 and head and neck cancer in 9. The dose-escalation cohort was roughly 80% male with a mean age of about 60 years, ranging from roughly 20 to 85. Prior anti-PD-1, anti-PD-L1 or anti-CTLA-4 therapy was permitted, and 30% to 50% of dose-escalation patients had received checkpoint inhibitors. Partial responses occurred in three dose-escalation patients, of whom one had hepatocellular carcinoma and two had cutaneous melanoma. Peripheral TCRbeta sequencing was intended to test whether TCR sequence diversity was altered and clonal T-cell expansion was caused by ivuxolimab. The monotherapy dose-escalation portion (N ≈ 52 patients) of the phase I ivuxolimab trial is reported in the paper.

Findings and caveats that apply to the study as a whole: Low levels of normalized T-cell clonal expansion were also seen in some nonresponding patients. After ivuxolimab, more expanded clones were found on average in CD8+ T cells than in CD4+ T cells. At doses of 0.1 to 3.0 mg/kg, clonal expansion of both CD4+ and CD8+ blood T cells was observed from baseline to week 6. In partial responders in the 0.1-3.0 mg/kg groups, normalized peripheral clonal expansion was found to be among the lowest, especially among CD8+ T cells. Antigen specificity was not determined for the clonally expanded peripheral T cells.

At the junction V is shortened by 3 bases and J by 0 bases, with 8 bases in between. From a lookup of the germline V gene, CDR1 and CDR2 are MNHEY and SVGAGI. There are 15 amino acids in the CDR3, from cysteine to phenylalanine inclusive. Only the CDR3 DNA stays, 45 bases, in frame from base 1. The sequence links TRBV6-5 to TRBJ2-2; no confident D gene assignment can be made. The source of this sequence is an adult with an advanced solid tumor such as melanoma, head and neck, liver or kidney cancer. The sample here was CD4+ or CD8+ T cells sorted from blood, taken in a trial of the OX40 agonist ivuxolimab. The bases read TGTGCCAGCAGTTATAGCCCCCCGAACACCGGGGAGCTGTTTTTT. Translated, this is CASSYSPPNTGELFF.